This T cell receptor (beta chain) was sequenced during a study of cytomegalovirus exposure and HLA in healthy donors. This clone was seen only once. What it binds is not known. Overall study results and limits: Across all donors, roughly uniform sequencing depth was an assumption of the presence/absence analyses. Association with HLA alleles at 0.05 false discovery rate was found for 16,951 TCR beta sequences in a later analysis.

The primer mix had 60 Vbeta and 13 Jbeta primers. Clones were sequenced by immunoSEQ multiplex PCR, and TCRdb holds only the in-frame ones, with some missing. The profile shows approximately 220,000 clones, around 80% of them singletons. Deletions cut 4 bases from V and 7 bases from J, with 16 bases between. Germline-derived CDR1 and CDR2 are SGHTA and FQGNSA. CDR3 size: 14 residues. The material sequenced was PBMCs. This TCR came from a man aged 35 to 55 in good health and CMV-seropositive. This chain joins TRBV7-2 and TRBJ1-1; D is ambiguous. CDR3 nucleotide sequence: TGTGCCAGCAGCTCGCAAGGCTGGCGGCTTGAAGCTTTCTTT. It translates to CASSSQGWRLEAFF.